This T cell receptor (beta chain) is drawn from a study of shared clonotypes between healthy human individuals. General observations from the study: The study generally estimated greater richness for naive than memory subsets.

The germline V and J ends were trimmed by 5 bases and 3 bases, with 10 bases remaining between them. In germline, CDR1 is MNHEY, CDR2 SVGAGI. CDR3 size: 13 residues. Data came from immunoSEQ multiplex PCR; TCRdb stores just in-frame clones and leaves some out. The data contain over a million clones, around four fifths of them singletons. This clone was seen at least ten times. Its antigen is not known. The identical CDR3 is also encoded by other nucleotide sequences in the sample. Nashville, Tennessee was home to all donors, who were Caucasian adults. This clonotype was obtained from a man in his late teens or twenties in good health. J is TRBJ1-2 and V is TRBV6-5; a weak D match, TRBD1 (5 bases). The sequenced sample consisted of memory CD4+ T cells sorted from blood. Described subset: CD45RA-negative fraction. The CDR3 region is CASSPQGDYGYTF. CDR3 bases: TGTGCCAGCAGTCCGCAGGGTGACTATGGCTACACCTTC.